This T cell receptor (beta chain) came from a study of cytomegalovirus exposure and HLA in healthy donors (dated by TCRdb to about 2017). Turning to the overall study: An earlier analysis of around 600 of the donors reported roughly 300 Gb of sequence data and 100 million to 130 million unique TCR beta sequences from 150 million to 200 million T cells. An early release that covered some 640 HLA-typed donors contained around 330 gigabases of sequencing data and approximately 85 million unique TCR sequences. Among the approximately 420 genotyped donors, around 81% belonged to the genetic ancestry cluster associated with self-reported Caucasian donors. The study was designed to test whether signatures of past pathogen exposure could be identified by cataloging public T cell receptors. Using immunosequencing, the study profiled T cell repertoires from some 670 subjects and related those repertoires to cytomegalovirus serostatus. Besides the first cohort of approximately 710 subjects, a separate validation cohort made up of over a hundred different subjects was used. To predict cytomegalovirus infection status, the study brought together high-throughput TCR immunosequencing, statistical association of individual TCRs with disease status, and machine learning. A later analysis re-analyzed previously published TCR beta repertoires from roughly 690 donors and added high-resolution HLA genotyping to study TCR occurrence patterns. Rather than drawing on any new phenotypic data, the later analysis identified candidate immune exposures from TCR beta sequences and the way those sequences occurred across donors. An earlier analysis of around 640 of the donors used high-throughput TCR beta sequencing to judge whether each TCR beta V gene segment behaved as functional or pseudogenic. Donor age, sex, ethnicity and CMV serostatus were collected together with the repertoire data. In a later genetic analysis, genome-wide SNP genotypes for about three fifths of the 666 donors were used, and that subset was treated as a discovery cohort. Every repertoire in the discovery cohort had been generated on one and the same sequencing platform. HLA typing included class I and class II loci at four-digit resolution. The number of donors typed differed by locus, with 629-630 for A, B, C, DRB1 and DQB1, over 500 for DQA1, about 610 for DPA1, and around 430 for DPB1. Because of strong linkage in the cohort, roughly five DR-DQ haplotypes were treated as single units for association and clustering. Across approximately 420 genotyped donors of the cohort, an average of about 240,000 unique TCR beta nucleotide sequences per donor were sequenced, and roughly 20% of those sequences were non-productive.

Libraries were made using the immunoSEQ multiplex PCR assay. For the multiplex PCR, a mixture combining 60 forward primers for TCR Vbeta segments and 13 reverse primers for TCR Jbeta segments was used. The CDR3 region of rearranged TCR beta genes was amplified from genomic DNA by a multiplex PCR assay. The amplified TCR beta libraries were sequenced on the Illumina HiSeq System as 87-base-pair reads. The original methods were these. In a later analysis, 70 million to 95 million unique TCR beta chains were counted across the roughly 610 repertoires, and roughly 11 million of these chains were shared by at least two donors. To remove PCR and sequencing errors, raw reads were error-corrected and collapsed into unique sequences using a nearest-neighbor algorithm that merged closely related sequences. V, D and J gene segments were assigned by aligning CDR3 sequences to IMGT reference sequences. For a sequence to be retained, a match of at least six nucleotides to both a V gene segment and a J gene segment was required. A rearrangement counted as productive if the CDR3 had no stop codons and remained in frame with V and J, and every other rearrangement counted as non-productive. Following IMGT convention, CDR3 was defined as the stretch from the second conserved V-encoded cysteine to the conserved J-encoded phenylalanine. The earlier analysis of fewer than 750 of the donors excluded sequences that lacked an unambiguous match to a single V gene segment. In an earlier analysis of some 590 of the donors, V segments were called functional above 56.7% productive rearrangements and were called segregating when the between-donor standard deviation exceeded 5%. To diagnose cytomegalovirus status from the catalog of TCR beta chain sequences, a statistical classification framework was built. A later analysis assigned V and J genes by comparing TCR nucleotide sequences with IMGT/GENE-DB human TR gene sequences. A later analysis assigned CDR3 sequences and most-parsimonious VDJ recombination scenarios with the TCRdist pipeline. A later analysis defined each TCR beta chain by its CDR3 amino acid sequence plus V-gene family, and excluded reads lacking a unique V-gene family. To address suspected cross-contamination and a sequencing artifact, a later analysis removed over 500 highly shared, low-generation-probability nucleotide sequences. For each public chain, a later analysis derived a clonal expansion index from normalized ranks of inferred template counts within each repertoire. A later analysis computed generation probabilities with a VDJ recombination model fitted to out-of-frame rearrangements, and checked the results against IGoR. A later analysis scored TCR-TCR, TCR-HLA and TCR-CMV co-occurrence with hypergeometric tests, applying a repertoire-size bias correction to TCR pairs. In a later analysis, false discovery rates were estimated by permuting HLA or CMV assignments 20 times. In a later analysis, co-occurring TCRs were grouped with DBSCAN, and TCRdist sequence similarity was added when clustering was performed within HLA-allele-positive subsets. Co-occurrence clustering excluded repertoires with fewer than 30,000 or more than 120,000 public chains, plus five with anomalous nucleotide sharing. TCRdb re-hosts the immuneACCESS table, in-frame sequences only. Its copies lack some clones; in the studies checked, an unresolved V gene accounts for under half of them, and the cause for the rest is not known. The D gene and trimming were derived from the DNA, and the V and J assignments and clone size from that table. The sample yields 150,000 or so clones; around 77% were counted once. The top ten clonotypes cover approximately 1% of the sample.

Including the terminal cysteine and phenylalanine, the CDR3 comprises 13 residues. The CDR3 DNA has 39 bases and is translated from base 1. V is shortened by 5 bases, J by 4 bases, and the region joining them spans 9 bases. The CDR1 and CDR2 encoded by the germline V gene (reference sequence) are SEHNR and FQNEAQ. The cohort consisted of 600 to 750 healthy bone marrow donors. All cohort members were sampled while nominally healthy, although unrecorded immune exposures were likely present. The donor tested CMV seronegative, placing the donor among the approximately 360 seronegative members of the cohort. Each donor provided a peripheral blood sample, and peripheral blood mononuclear cells were used for TCR beta sequencing. The Qiagen DNeasy Blood Extraction Kit was used to extract genomic DNA from the blood cell samples. Results and caveats for the whole study, not just this receptor: In an earlier analysis of about 600 of the donors, most TCR beta V segments appeared in productive rearrangements about 87% or about 30% of the time, broadly matching IMGT annotations. In a later analysis, most CMV-associated TCR beta chains were found to appear HLA-restricted, with HLA associations seemingly driven largely by CMV exposure. Because some donors lacked HLA typing at each locus, the association tests relied only on the typed subset. A group of highly shared sequence variants was considered likely to be a technical artifact of the sequencing pipeline. The study gave a list of about 150 TCR beta chains associated with cytomegalovirus. CMV serostatus was the only immune exposure information available for the cohort. Most TCR sequences were observed very rarely across donors, whereas some public TCRs were present in many individuals. Some IMGT-functional V segments, including TRBV6-2 and TRBV6-3, could not be told apart with the 87-base-pair reads, so those segments were excluded. The cohort was sequenced for TCR beta chains only, and without alpha or paired-chain data the features that could be detected were limited. Compared with the roughly 600-donor mean, donors in an Asian-associated ancestry cluster had fewer N-insertions in productive TCRs, according to a later genetic analysis. In a later analysis, HLA-associated TCR beta chains were found to be more clonally expanded and to have lower generation probabilities than equally common non-associated chains. According to a later analysis, parvovirus B19, influenza, CMV and Epstein-Barr virus appeared linked to several top co-occurrence clusters. In a later analysis, TCR association rates were found to vary across HLA loci, with the most associated TCRs seen for DRB1 alleles and the fewest for HLA-C alleles. Linkage disequilibrium might explain the correlated functional status among segregating V segments, but an unknown experimental factor could not be ruled out. Sequencing depth was assumed to be roughly uniform across donors in the presence/absence analyses, though that assumption may not hold. A further reported finding was that TCR beta sequences accurately predicted the HLA-A and HLA-B alleles for most subjects in the first cohort. The classifier was reported to diagnose cytomegalovirus status with high specificity and sensitivity in both the original cohort and the validation cohort. In a later analysis, more than 15,000 TCR beta sequences were associated with specific HLA alleles at a false discovery rate of 0.05. In vitro tests confirmed that three of the cytomegalovirus-associated TCR beta chains recognize cytomegalovirus antigens. Strong co-occurrence of HLA alleles, especially DR and DQ, made assigning TCR associations to individual alleles difficult. The earlier analysis of approximately 560 of the donors excluded approximately 17 rarely observed V segments, including chromosome 9 orphons, because counts were too low. It was suggested by the authors that the approach could potentially be generalized to other disease states and immunological phenotypes. A later genetic analysis associated a missense DCLRE1C variant with V-gene and J-gene trimming of TCR beta chains, and an independent cohort replicated the association.

A word on this clone: Its antigen specificity is not known. One base away there is no much larger clone; base qualities are not given.

The rearranged segments are TRBV7-9 and TRBJ2-4; TRBD1 is a possible D gene, resting on 6 matching bases. The sequence derives from a woman aged 35 to 49 in good health and CMV-seronegative. The sequenced sample was PBMCs. The DNA sequence follows: TGTGCCAGCAGCCGGACAGATAAAAACATTCAGTACTTC. It codes for CASSRTDKNIQYF.